This is a list of T cell receptor beta chains from one sample in a study of T cell repertoires in cytomegalovirus infection. Via MiXCR, TCRdb re-called the reads, giving one row per CDR3 protein. In the table there are approximately 910,000 distinct CDR3 sequences, about a third of which are singletons. These receptors are not linked to any known antigen. The sample was cultured CD8+ T cells from PBMCs, taken from culture after CMV antigen stimulation. These receptors were collected from a human donor in good health (CMV status not recorded). Some clones in this sample may be carry-over from other donors' samples. Each CDR3 is given with its conserved first and last residue. A D gene is named only where the DNA matches it firmly. Only part of the rows carry a size: once, few, many, or a class if the clone is expanded.

CDR3nt	CDR3aa	abundance	d_gene	v_gene	j_gene
TGTGCCAGCAGTTTAGTAGGCCCTCTAGGGGATTCACCCCTCCACTTT	CASSLVGPLGDSPLHF	NA	NA	TRBV12-3/TRBV12-4	TRBJ1-6
TGTGCCAGCAGTTACGGGATCCCAGGGGGACAGCCCCAGCATTTT	CASSYGIPGGQPQHF	NA	TRBD1	TRBV6-6	TRBJ1-5
TGTGCCAGCAGCACCAATATCCGTAGCTGGACAGGGGTGAGGAATGAGCAGTTCTTC	CASSTNIRSWTGVRNEQFF	NA	TRBD1	TRBV6-2/TRBV6-3	TRBJ2-1
TGTGCCAGCAGTTTTTTCAGGGACCCGAACACTGAAGCTTTCTTT	CASSFFRDPNTEAFF	many	NA	TRBV28	TRBJ1-1
TGTGCCAGCAGCTTCAACAGGGGGACGTATGGCTACACCTTC	CASSFNRGTYGYTF	NA	TRBD1	TRBV7-9	TRBJ1-2
TGCGCCAGCAGTGGGTTTGACATCTATAACTATGGCTACACCTTC	CASSGFDIYNYGYTF	few	NA	TRBV10-2	TRBJ1-2
TGTGCCAGCAGCTTCCGGGACAGGGTGCCTAACTATGGCTACACCTTC	CASSFRDRVPNYGYTF	NA	TRBD1	TRBV5-6	TRBJ1-2
TGTGCCACAGCCCCTGGTCAAGCGGGGGGGGGGGAGCTGTTTTTT	CATAPGQAGGGELFF	many	TRBD2	TRBV7-8	TRBJ2-2
TGCGCCAGCAACCTGGGACAGGGGCCATCTGAAGCTTTCTTT	CASNLGQGPSEAFF	NA	TRBD1	TRBV5-1	TRBJ1-1
TGTGCCAGCAGTTTCTTTGCGGGGACGGACGGAAACACCATATATTTT	CASSFFAGTDGNTIYF	few	NA	TRBV12-3/TRBV12-4	TRBJ1-3
TGTGCCATCACTCGTTCGGGGGGGGTCACAGATACGCAGTATTTT	CAITRSGGVTDTQYF	NA	TRBD2	TRBV10-3	TRBJ2-3
TGTGCCAGCAGCCCCTGGGAGGTAGCGGTTTACACAGATACGCAGTATTTT	CASSPWEVAVYTDTQYF	NA	NA	TRBV14	TRBJ2-3
TGTGCCAGCAGCCAAGATTGGGACAGGGGTCGGTACCAAGAGACCCAGTACTTC	CASSQDWDRGRYQETQYF	few	TRBD1	TRBV4-2	TRBJ2-5
TGTGCCAGCAGCGTAGGGGAAAAGGGGCTCTACACTGAAGCTTTCTTT	CASSVGEKGLYTEAFF	NA	NA	TRBV9	TRBJ1-1
TGTGCCAGCAGCTCCGGAGGGGCGCGATCTGAAGCTTTCTTT	CASSSGGARSEAFF	many	NA	TRBV7-8	TRBJ1-1
TGCAGCGTTGAAGGGGGAGGCCAGCCCCAGCATTTT	CSVEGGGQPQHF	once	NA	TRBV29-1	TRBJ1-5
TGTGCCACCACAGGGACAGACTCTGGAAACACCATATATTTT	CATTGTDSGNTIYF	NA	TRBD1	TRBV10-3	TRBJ1-3
TGTGCCAGCAAGGGGGAAAGCTCCTACGAGCAGTACTTC	CASKGESSYEQYF	NA	NA	TRBV2	TRBJ2-7
TGTGCCAGCAGTTACCCGCCGGGAATTACGAGGGGCAATGAGCAGTTCTTC	CASSYPPGITRGNEQFF	NA	NA	TRBV6-1	TRBJ2-1
TGTGCCAGCAGTTTAATTCGGCGGAAATATGGCTACACCTTC	CASSLIRRKYGYTF	many	NA	TRBV28	TRBJ1-2
TGTGCCAGCAGTTACCCCCCGGGATTCCTCCTAGGCGAGCTGTTTTTT	CASSYPPGFLLGELFF	many	NA	TRBV6-2/TRBV6-3	TRBJ2-2
TGTGCCAGCAGCTTAGGTGGGAGTAGCTCCTATAATTCACCCCTCCACTTT	CASSLGGSSSYNSPLHF	NA	NA	TRBV7-2	TRBJ1-6
TGTGCCAGCAGTTTCCAGGGTATAACAGATACGCAGTATTTT	CASSFQGITDTQYF	few	NA	TRBV12-3/TRBV12-4	TRBJ2-3
TGTGCCAGCAGTTCCCGCGTCACAGATACGCAGTATTTT	CASSSRVTDTQYF	few	NA	TRBV6-1	TRBJ2-3
TGTGCCAGCAGCCCCCGGCAGGTTTACAATGAGCAGTTCTTC	CASSPRQVYNEQFF	NA	NA	TRBV7-9	TRBJ2-1
TGTGCCAGCAGTTCTCAATTCCCGGGGGGGCCGGGGTACGAGCAGTACTTC	CASSSQFPGGPGYEQYF	NA	TRBD2	TRBV6-1	TRBJ2-7
TGCGCCAGCAGCCAAGATATGGGAAAAGGCCATGGCTACACCTTC	CASSQDMGKGHGYTF	NA	NA	TRBV4-1	TRBJ1-2
TGTGCCATCTCGCGGGGGGCGGCGCAAGAGACCCAGTACTTC	CAISRGAAQETQYF	few	TRBD2	TRBV2	TRBJ2-5
TGCAGTGCTAGGACAGCAACTAATGAAAAACTGTTTTTT	CSARTATNEKLFF	few	NA	TRBV20-1	TRBJ1-4
TGTGCCAGCAGCCTTAAGCGGGGGGCAGAGTACAATGAGCAGTTCTTC	CASSLKRGAEYNEQFF	few	TRBD2	TRBV14	TRBJ2-1
TGCAGTGCTAGAGATGGGGACAGGGGGTGGGAGGGCTACACCTTC	CSARDGDRGWEGYTF	many	TRBD1	TRBV20-1	TRBJ1-2